This T cell receptor beta chain was found in a study of cytomegalovirus exposure and HLA in healthy donors. Study observations and caveats: The study designated some 180 TCR beta chains cytomegalovirus-associated.

Turning to this clone: What it binds is unknown.

Assay: immunoSEQ multiplex PCR; the TCRdb copy retains only in-frame clones and omits some. This table has a few hundred thousand clones, roughly 86% appearing once. Sequencing used PBMCs. This clonotype was sampled from a young man in good health and CMV-seronegative.

CDR3 residues: CSVPGTSGGPNEQFF. CDR3 nucleotide sequence: TGCAGCGTTCCCGGGACTAGCGGGGGGCCCAATGAGCAGTTCTTC. The genes are TRBV29-1 and TRBJ2-1, with 15 nucleotides matching TRBD2. The ends lost 5 bases at V and 6 bases at J; junction bases unmatched: 5. The germline V gene encodes CDR1 SQVTM and CDR2 ANQGSEA. The CDR3 loop spans 15 amino acids.